This TCR beta chain was observed in a study of T cell repertoires in cytomegalovirus infection. This clonotype occurred once. The antigen is not known. The germline gives CDR1 SGHVS, CDR2 FNYEAQ. The CDR3 spans 15 residues. V shed 4 bases and J 7 bases; nucleotides not matched to a gene: 8. Findings and caveats of the study: HLA-C-restricted CMV clonotypes gave the most frequent clonotype in two of eight donors. Pooled public TCR beta family frequency picked out CMV carriers with the relevant HLA.

TCRdb re-derived calls from the reads in MiXCR, one entry per CDR3 protein. The table lists some 940,000 distinct CDR3 sequences, around 29% of them singletons. The chain carries TRBV7-6 and TRBJ2-2; TRBD2 agrees at 8 bases. The clonotype was recovered from a human donor in good health (CMV status not recorded). Some clones in this sample may be carry-over from other donors' samples. This specimen was cultured CD8+ T cells from PBMCs, taken from culture after CMV antigen stimulation. The CDR3 coding sequence is TGTGCCAGCAGCTCAGTAGCGGGGATAAGCGGGGAGCTGTTTTTT. Its protein is CASSSVAGISGELFF. Full variable domain (remainder filled in from reference TRBV7-6 and TRBJ2-2): GAGVSQSPRYKVTKRGQDVALRCDPISGHVSLYWYRQALGQGPEFLTYFNYEAQQDKSGLPNDRFSAERPEGSISTLTIQRTEQRDSAMYRCASSSVAGISGELFFGEGSRLTVL.